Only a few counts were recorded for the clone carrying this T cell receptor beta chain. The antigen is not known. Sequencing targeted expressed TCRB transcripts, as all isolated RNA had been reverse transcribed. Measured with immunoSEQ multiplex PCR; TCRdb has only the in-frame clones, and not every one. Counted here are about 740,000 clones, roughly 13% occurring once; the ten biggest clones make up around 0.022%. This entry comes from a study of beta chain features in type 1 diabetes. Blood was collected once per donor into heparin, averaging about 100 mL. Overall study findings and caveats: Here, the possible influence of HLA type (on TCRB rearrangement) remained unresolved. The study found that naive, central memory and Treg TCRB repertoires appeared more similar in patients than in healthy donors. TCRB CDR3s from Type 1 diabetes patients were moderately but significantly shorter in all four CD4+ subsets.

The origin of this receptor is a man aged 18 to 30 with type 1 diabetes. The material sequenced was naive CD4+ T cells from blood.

The CDR3 nucleotides are TGTGCCAGCAGCTTAGAACCAGAAAACAGGGGAGGCGGCTACACCTTC. Its protein is CASSLEPENRGGGYTF. This chain joins TRBV7-6 and TRBJ1-2, with 7 positions matching TRBD1. The CDR3 length is 16 residues. V trimming: 1 base; J trimming: 8 bases; junction bases outside the gene matches: 13. CDR1 and CDR2 from the germline V gene are SGHVS and FNYEAQ.